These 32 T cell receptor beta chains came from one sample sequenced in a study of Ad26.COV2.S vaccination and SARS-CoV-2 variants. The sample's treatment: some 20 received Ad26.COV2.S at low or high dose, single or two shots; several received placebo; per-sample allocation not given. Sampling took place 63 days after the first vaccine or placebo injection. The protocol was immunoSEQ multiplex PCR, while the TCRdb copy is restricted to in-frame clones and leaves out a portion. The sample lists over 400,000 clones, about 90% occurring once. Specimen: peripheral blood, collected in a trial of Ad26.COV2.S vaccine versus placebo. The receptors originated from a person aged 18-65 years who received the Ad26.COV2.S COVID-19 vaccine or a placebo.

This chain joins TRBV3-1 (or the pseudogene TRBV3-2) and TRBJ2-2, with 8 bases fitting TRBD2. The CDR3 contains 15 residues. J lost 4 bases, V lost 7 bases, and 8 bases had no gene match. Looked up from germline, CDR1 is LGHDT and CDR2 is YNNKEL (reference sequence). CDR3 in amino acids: CASNSPGLGTGELFF. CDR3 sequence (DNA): TGTGCCAGCAACTCCCCGGGACTAGGCACCGGGGAGCTGTTTTTT.

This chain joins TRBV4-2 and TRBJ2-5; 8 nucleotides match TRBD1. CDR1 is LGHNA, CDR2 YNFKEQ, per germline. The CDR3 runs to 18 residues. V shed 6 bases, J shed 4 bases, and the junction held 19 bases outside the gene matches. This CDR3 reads CASRPTGTGGVGGETQYF. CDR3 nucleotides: TGTGCCAGCAGACCAACCGGGACAGGCGGCGTGGGTGGAGAGACCCAGTACTTC.

CDR3 DNA: TGTGCCTGGAGCCCCGTCCATCCGGGCCCCTTGGGGGCTAATGAAAAACTGTTTTTT. The encoded protein is CAWSPVHPGPLGANEKLFF. The chain is built from TRBV30 and TRBJ1-4, with D perhaps matching TRBD1 (5 bases). V was pared by 3 bases and J by 3 bases, with 26 bases between. CDR3 length equals 19 residues. Germline V CDR1 and CDR2: GTSNPN, SVGIG (reference sequence).

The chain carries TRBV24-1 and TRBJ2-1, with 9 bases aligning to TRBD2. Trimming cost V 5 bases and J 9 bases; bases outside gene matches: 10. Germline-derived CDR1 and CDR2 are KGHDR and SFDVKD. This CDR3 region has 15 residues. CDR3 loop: CATSVENSGRIEQFF. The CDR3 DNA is TGTGCCACCAGTGTGGAGAATAGCGGGAGAATTGAGCAGTTCTTC.

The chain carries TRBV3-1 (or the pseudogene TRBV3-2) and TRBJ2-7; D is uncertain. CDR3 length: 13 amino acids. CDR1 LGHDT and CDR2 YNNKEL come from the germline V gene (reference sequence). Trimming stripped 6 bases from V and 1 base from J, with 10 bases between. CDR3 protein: CASSFGPSYEQYF. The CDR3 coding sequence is TGTGCCAGCAGTTTCGGACCTTCCTACGAGCAGTACTTC.

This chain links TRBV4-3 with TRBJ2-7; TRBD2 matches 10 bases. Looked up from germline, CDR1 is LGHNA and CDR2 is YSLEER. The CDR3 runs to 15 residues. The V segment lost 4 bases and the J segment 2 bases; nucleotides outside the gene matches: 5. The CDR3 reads CASSRGLAETYEQYF. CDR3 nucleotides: TGCGCCAGCAGCCGCGGACTAGCGGAAACCTACGAGCAGTACTTC.

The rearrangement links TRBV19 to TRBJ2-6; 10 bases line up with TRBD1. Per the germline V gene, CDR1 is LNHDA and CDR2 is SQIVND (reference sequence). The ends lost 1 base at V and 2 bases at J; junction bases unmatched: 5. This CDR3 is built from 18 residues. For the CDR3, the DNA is TGTGCCAGTAGTATAGCCGGGACAGGGGACCCTGGGGCCAACGTCCTGACTTTC. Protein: CASSIAGTGDPGANVLTF.

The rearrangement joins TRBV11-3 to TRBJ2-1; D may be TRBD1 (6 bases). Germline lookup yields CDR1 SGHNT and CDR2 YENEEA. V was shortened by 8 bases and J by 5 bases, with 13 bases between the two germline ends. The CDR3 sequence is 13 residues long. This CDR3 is CASGNRVNNEQFF. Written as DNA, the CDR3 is TGTGCCAGCGGTAACAGGGTCAACAATGAGCAGTTCTTC.

The CDR3 DNA is TGTGCCAGCAGCCAAGAAAGGGAGGGGGTAACAGATACGCAGTATTTT. It encodes CASSQEREGVTDTQYF. V usage is TRBV4-2 and J usage is TRBJ2-3; D perhaps matches TRBD2 (7 bases). Per germline, CDR1 LGHNA and CDR2 YNFKEQ. The V end was cut by 0 bases, the J end by 3 bases, with 13 bases between. The CDR3 consists of 16 residues.

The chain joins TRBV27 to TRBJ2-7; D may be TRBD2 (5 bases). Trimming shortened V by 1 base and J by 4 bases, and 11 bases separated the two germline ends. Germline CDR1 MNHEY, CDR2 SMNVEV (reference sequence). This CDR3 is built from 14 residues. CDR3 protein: CASSLLSGAYEQYF. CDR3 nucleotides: TGTGCCAGCAGTTTATTGAGCGGAGCTTACGAGCAGTACTTC.

The DNA of the CDR3 is TGCGCCAGCAGCCAGGGTTCTAGCGGGAGGGGTGAGACCCAGTACTTC. Translated: CASSQGSSGRGETQYF. This chain links TRBV4-1 with TRBJ2-5, with 12 positions matching TRBD2. Trimming at V came to 3 bases and at J to 5 bases, leaving 7 bases not matched to a gene. Germline CDR1 MGHRA, CDR2 YSYEKL. CDR3 length: 16 amino acids.

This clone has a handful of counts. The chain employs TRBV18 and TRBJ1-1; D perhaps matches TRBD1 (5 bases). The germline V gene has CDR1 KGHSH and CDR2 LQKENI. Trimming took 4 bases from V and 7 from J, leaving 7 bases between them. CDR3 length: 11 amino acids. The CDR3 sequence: CASSRGGEAFF. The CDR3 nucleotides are TGTGCCAGCTCACGGGGGGGTGAAGCTTTCTTT.

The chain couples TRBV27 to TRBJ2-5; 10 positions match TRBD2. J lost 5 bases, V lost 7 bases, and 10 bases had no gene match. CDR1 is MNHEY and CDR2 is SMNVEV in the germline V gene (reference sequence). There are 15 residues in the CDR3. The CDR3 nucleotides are TGTGCCAGCACCGCATCTAGCGGGAGTGGGGAGACCCAGTACTTC. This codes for CASTASSGSGETQYF.

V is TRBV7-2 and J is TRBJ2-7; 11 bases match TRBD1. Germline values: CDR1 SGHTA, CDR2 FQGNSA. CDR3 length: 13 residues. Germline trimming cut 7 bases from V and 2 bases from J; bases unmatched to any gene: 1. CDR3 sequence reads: CASTGQGAYEQYF. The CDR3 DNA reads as TGTGCCAGCACGGGACAGGGGGCCTACGAGCAGTACTTC.

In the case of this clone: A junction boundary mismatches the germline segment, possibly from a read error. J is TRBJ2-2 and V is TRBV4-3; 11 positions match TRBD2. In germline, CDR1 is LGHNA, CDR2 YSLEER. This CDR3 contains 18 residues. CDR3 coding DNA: TGCACCAGCAGCCAAGTAACTAGCGGGAGTGGAGACACCGGGGAGCTGTTTTTT. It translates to CTSSQVTSGSGDTGELFF.

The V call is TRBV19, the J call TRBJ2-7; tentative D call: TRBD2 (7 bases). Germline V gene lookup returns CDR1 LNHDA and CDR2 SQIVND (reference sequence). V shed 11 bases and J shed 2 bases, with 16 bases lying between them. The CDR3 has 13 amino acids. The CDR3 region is CASREGGTYEQYF. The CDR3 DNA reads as TGTGCCTCCCGTGAGGGGGGGACCTACGAGCAGTACTTC. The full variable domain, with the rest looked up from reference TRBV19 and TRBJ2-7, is DGGITQSPKYLFRKEGQNVTLSCEQNLNHDAMYWYRQDPGQGLRLIYYSQIVNDFQKGDIAEGYSVSREKKESFPLTVTSAQKNPTAFYLCASREGGTYEQYFGPGTRLTVT.

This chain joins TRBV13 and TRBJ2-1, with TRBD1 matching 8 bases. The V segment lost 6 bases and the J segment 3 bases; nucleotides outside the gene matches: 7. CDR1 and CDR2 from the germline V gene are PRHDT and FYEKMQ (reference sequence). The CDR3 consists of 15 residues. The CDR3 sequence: CASSQRQGIYNEQFF. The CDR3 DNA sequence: TGTGCCAGCAGTCAGCGACAGGGGATCTACAATGAGCAGTTCTTC.

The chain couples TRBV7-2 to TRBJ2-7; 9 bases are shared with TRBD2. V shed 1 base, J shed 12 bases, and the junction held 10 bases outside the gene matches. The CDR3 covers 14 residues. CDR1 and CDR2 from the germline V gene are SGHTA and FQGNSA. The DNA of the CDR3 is TGTGCCAGCAGCTTAGTTTTGCGGGAGGGTATTAGGTACTTC. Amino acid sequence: CASSLVLREGIRYF.

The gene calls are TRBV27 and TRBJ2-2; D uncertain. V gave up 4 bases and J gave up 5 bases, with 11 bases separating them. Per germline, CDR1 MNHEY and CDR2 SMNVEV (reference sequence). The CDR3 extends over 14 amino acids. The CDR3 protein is CASSSFSGTGELFF. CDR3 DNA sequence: TGTGCCAGCAGTTCTTTCTCTGGGACCGGGGAGCTGTTTTTT.

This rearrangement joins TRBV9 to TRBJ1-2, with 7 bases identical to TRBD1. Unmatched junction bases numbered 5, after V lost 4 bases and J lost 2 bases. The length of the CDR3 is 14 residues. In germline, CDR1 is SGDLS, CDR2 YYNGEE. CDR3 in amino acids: CASSSSTGNYGYTF. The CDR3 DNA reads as TGTGCCAGCAGCTCCTCGACAGGGAACTATGGCTACACCTTC.

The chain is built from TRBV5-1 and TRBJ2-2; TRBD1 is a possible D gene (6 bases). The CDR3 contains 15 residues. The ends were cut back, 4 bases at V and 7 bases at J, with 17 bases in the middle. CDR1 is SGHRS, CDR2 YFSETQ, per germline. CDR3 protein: CASSPRQDRFGELFF. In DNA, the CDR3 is TGCGCCAGCAGCCCCCGACAGGACCGATTCGGGGAGCTGTTTTTT.

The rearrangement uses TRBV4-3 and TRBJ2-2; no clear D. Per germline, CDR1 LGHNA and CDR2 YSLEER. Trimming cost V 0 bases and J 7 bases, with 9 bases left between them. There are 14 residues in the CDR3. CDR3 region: CASSQELEFGELFF. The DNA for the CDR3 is TGCGCCAGCAGCCAAGAACTGGAGTTCGGGGAGCTGTTTTTT.

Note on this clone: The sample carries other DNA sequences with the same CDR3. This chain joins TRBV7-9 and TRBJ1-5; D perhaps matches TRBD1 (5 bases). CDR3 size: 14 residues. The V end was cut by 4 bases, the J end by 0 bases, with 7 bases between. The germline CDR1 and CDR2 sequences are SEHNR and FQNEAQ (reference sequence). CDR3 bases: TGTGCCAGCAGCTCCGACAGTAGCAATCAGCCCCAGCATTTT. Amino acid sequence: CASSSDSSNQPQHF.

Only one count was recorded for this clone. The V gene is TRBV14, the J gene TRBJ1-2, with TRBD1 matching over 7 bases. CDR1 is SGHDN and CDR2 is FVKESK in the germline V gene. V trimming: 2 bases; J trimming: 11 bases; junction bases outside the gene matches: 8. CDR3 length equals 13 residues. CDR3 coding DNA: TGTGCCAGCAGCCAACTCCGTGAGGGGGCTTACACCTTC. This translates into CASSQLREGAYTF. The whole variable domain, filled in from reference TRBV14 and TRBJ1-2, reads EAGVTQFPSHSVIEKGQTVTLRCDPISGHDNLYWYRRVMGKEIKFLLHFVKESKQDESGMPNNRFLAERTGGTYSTLKVQPAELEDSGVYFCASSQLREGAYTFGSGTRLTVV.

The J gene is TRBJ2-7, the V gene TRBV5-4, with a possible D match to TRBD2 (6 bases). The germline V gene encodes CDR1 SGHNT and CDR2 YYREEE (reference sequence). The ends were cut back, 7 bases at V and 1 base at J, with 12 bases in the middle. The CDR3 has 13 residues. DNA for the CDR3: TGTGCCAGCGGACTAACAGATTCCTACGAGCAGTACTTC. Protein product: CASGLTDSYEQYF. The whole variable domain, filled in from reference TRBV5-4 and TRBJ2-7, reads ETGVTQSPTHLIKTRGQQVTLRCSSQSGHNTVSWYQQALGQGPQFIFQYYREEENGRGNFPPRFSGLQFPNYSSELNVNALELDDSALYLCASGLTDSYEQYFGPGTRLTVT.

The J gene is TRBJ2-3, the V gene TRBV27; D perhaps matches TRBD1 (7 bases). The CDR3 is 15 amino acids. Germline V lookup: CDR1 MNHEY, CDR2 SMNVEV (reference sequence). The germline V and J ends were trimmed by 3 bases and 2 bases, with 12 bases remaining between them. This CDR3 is CASSLEGAPTDTQYF. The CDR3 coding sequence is TGTGCCAGCAGTTTGGAGGGGGCCCCCACAGATACGCAGTATTTT.

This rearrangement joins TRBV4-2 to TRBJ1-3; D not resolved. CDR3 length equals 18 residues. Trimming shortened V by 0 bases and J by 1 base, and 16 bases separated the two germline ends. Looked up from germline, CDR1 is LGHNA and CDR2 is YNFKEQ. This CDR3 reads CASSQDPPGFGSGNTIYF. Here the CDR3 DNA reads TGTGCCAGCAGCCAAGACCCTCCGGGGTTCGGGTCTGGAAACACCATATATTTT.

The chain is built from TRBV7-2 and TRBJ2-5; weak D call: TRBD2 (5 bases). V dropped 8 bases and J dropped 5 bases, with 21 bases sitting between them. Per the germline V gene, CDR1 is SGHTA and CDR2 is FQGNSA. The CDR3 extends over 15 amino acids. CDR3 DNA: TGTGCCAGCCTGCCCCGGACGGGATTAGGGGAGACCCAGTACTTC. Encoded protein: CASLPRTGLGETQYF. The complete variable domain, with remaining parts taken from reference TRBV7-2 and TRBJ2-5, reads GAGVSQSPSNKVTEKGKDVELRCDPISGHTALYWYRQSLGQGLEFLIYFQGNSAPDKSGLPSDRFSAERTGGSVSTLTIQRTQQEDSAVYLCASLPRTGLGETQYFGPGTRLLVL.

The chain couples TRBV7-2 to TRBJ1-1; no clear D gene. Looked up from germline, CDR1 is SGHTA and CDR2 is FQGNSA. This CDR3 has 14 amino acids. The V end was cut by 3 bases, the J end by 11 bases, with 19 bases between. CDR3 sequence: CASSFDFLLAEAFF. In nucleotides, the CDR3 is TGTGCCAGCAGCTTTGACTTCCTGCTGGCGGAGGCTTTCTTT.

In nucleotides, the CDR3 is TGTGCCAGCAGCTTACTGGATGAGCAGTTCTTC. Encoded protein: CASSLLDEQFF. The chain joins TRBV7-2 to TRBJ2-1; D not resolved. Trimming removed 2 bases at V and 8 bases at J, with 4 bases between. The CDR3 sequence is 11 residues long. Per the germline V gene, CDR1 is SGHTA and CDR2 is FQGNSA.

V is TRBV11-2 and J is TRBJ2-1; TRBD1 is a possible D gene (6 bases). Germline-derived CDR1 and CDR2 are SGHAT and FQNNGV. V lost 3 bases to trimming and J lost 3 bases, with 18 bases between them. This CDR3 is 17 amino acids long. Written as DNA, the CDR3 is TGTGCCAGCAGCTTCCCACGGGGACAAAGAGGCTACAATGAGCAGTTCTTC. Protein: CASSFPRGQRGYNEQFF.

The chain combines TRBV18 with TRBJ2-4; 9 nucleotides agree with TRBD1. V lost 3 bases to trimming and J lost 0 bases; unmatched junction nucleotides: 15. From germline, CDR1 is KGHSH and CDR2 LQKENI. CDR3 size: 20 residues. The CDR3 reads CASSPFLGQGLSPAKNIQYF. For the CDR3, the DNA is TGTGCCAGCTCACCCTTCCTGGGACAGGGACTTTCACCAGCCAAAAACATTCAGTACTTC.